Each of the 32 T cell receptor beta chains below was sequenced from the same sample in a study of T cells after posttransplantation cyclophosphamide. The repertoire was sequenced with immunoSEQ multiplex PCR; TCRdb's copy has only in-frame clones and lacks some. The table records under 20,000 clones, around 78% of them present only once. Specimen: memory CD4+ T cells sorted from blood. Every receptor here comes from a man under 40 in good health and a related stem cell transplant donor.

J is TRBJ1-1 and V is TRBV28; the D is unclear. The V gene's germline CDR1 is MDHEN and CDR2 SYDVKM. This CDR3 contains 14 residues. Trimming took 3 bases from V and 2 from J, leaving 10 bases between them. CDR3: CASSFSQHNTEAFF. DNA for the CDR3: TGTGCCAGCAGTTTTTCACAACACAACACTGAAGCTTTCTTT.

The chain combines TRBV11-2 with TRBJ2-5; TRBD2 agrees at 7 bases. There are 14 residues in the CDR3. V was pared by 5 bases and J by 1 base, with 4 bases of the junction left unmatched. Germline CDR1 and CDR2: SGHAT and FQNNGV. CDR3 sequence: CASSARLAQETQYF. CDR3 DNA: TGTGCCAGCAGCGCCAGACTAGCCCAAGAGACCCAGTACTTC.

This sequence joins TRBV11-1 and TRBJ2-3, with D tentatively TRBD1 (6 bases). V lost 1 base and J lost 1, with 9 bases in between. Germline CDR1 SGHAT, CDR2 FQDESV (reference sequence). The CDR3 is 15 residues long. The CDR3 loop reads CASSLDRERTDTQYF. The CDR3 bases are TGTGCCAGCAGCTTAGACAGGGAGCGCACAGATACGCAGTATTTT.

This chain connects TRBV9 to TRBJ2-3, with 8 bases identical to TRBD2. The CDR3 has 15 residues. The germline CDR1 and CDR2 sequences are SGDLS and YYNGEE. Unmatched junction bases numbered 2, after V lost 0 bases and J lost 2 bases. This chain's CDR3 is CASSVVAGYTDTQYF. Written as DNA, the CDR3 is TGTGCCAGCAGCGTAGTAGCGGGATACACAGATACGCAGTATTTT.

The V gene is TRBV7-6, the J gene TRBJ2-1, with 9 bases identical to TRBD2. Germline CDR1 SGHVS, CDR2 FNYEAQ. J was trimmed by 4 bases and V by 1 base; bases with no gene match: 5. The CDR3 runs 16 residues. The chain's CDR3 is CASSLDVAGAYNEQFF. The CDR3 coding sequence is TGTGCCAGCAGCTTAGATGTAGCGGGGGCTTACAATGAGCAGTTCTTC.

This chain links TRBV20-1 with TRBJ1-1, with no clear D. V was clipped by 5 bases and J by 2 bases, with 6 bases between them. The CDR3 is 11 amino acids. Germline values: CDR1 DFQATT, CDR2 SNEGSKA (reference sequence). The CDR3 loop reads CSAVSNTEAFF. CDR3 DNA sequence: TGCAGTGCTGTTAGTAACACTGAAGCTTTCTTT.

The CDR3 sequence: CSVEGIVRTEAFF. The DNA of the CDR3 is TGCAGCGTTGAAGGTATTGTTCGGACTGAAGCTTTCTTT. This chain connects TRBV29-1 to TRBJ1-1; D uncertain. V gave up 1 base and J gave up 5 bases, with 11 bases separating them. The CDR3 runs 13 residues. CDR1 and CDR2 from the germline V gene are SQVTM and ANQGSEA. The full variable domain, completed using reference TRBV29-1 and TRBJ1-1, is SAVISQKPSRDICQRGTSLTIQCQVDSQVTMMFWYRQQPGQSLTLIATANQGSEATYESGFVIDKFPISRPNLTFSTLTVSNMSPEDSSIYLCSVEGIVRTEAFFGQGTRLTVV.

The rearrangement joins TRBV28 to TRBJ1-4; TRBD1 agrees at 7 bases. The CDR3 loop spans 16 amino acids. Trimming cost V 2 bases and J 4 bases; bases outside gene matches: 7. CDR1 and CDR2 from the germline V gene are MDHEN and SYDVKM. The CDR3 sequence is CASSLPGTAVNEKLFF. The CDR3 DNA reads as TGTGCCAGCAGTTTACCCGGGACAGCAGTTAATGAAAAACTGTTTTTT.

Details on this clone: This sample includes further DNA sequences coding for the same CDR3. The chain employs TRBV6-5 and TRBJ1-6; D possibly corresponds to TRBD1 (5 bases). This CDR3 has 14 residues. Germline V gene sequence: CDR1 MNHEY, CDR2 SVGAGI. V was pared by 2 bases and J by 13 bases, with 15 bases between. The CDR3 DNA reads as TGTGCCAGCAGTTACGGGACTGAGACTTCCCCCCTCCACTTT. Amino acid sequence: CASSYGTETSPLHF.

The CDR3 spells CASSGLAGGRDTQYF. CDR3 in DNA: TGCGCCAGCAGTGGACTAGCGGGGGGGAGGGATACGCAGTATTTT. The chain links TRBV10-1 to TRBJ2-3; 14 positions match TRBD2. V lost 4 bases, J lost 6 bases, and 3 bases stayed unmatched. The germline V gene has CDR1 WNHNN and CDR2 SYGVQD (reference sequence). This CDR3 is 15 amino acids long.

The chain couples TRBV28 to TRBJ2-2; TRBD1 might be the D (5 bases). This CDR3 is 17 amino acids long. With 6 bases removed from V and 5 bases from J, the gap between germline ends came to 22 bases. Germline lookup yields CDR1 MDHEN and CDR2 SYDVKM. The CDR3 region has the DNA TGTGCCAGCAGCCCCATCCTGACAGCTATGGCGACCGGGGAGCTGTTTTTT. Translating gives CASSPILTAMATGELFF. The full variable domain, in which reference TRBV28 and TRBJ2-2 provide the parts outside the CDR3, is DVKVTQSSRYLVKRTGEKVFLECVQDMDHENMFWYRQDPGLGLRLIYFSYDVKMKEKGDIPEGYSVSREKKERFSLILESASTNQTSMYLCASSPILTAMATGELFFGEGSRLTVL.

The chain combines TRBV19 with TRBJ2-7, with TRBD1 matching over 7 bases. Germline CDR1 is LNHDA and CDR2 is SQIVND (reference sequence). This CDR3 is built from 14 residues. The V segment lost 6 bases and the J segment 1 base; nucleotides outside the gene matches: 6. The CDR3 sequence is CASRRQGRSYEQYF. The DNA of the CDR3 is TGTGCCAGTAGGAGACAGGGCAGATCCTACGAGCAGTACTTC.

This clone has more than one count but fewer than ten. The CDR3 DNA reads as TGTGCCACCGACAGGTTGAGTACGAATTCACCCCTCCACTTT. This codes for CATDRLSTNSPLHF. The chain uses TRBV28 and TRBJ1-6, with D possibly being TRBD1 (6 bases). This CDR3 contains 14 residues. Germline assignment: CDR1 MDHEN and CDR2 SYDVKM. The V gene lost 10 bases and the J gene lost 7 bases, with 17 bases spanning the gap.

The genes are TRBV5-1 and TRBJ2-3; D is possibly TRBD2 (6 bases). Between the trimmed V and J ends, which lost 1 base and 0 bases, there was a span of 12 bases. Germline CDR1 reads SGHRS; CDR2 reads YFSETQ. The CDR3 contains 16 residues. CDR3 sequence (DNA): TGCGCCAGCAGCTTGCCGGCGGGGAAGAGCACAGATACGCAGTATTTT. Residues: CASSLPAGKSTDTQYF.

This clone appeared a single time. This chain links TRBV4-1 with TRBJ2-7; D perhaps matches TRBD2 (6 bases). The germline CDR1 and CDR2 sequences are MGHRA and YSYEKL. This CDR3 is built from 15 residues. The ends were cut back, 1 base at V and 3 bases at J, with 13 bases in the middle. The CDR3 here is CASSQVYGGGYEQYF. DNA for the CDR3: TGCGCCAGCAGCCAAGTTTACGGGGGAGGCTACGAGCAGTACTTC.

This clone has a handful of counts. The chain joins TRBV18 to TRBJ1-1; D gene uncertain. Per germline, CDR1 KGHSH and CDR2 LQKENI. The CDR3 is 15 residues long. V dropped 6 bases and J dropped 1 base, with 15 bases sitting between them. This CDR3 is CASSLPSPRNTEAFF. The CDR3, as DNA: TGTGCCAGCTCCCTCCCTAGCCCAAGGAACACTGAAGCTTTCTTT.

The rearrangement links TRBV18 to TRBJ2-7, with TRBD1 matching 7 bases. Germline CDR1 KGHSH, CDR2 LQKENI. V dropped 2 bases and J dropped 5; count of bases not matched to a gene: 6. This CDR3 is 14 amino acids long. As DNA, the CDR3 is TGTGCCAGCTCACCATCGACAGGGTCCCACGAGCAGTACTTC. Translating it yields CASSPSTGSHEQYF. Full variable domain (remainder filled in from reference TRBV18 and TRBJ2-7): NAGVMQNPRHLVRRRGQEARLRCSPMKGHSHVYWYRQLPEEGLKFMVYLQKENIIDESGMPKERFSAEFPKEGPSILRIQQVVRGDSAAYFCASSPSTGSHEQYFGPGTRLTVT.

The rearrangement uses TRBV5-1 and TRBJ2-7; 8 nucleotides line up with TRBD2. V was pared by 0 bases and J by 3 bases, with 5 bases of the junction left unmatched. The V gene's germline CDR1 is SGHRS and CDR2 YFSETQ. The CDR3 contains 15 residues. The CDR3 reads CASSLEGLAIYEQYF. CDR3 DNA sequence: TGCGCCAGCAGCTTGGAAGGACTAGCTATCTACGAGCAGTACTTC.

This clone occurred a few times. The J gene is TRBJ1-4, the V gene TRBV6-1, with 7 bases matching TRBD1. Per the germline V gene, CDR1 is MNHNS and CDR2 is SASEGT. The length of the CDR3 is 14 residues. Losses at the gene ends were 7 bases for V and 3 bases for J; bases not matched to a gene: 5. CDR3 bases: TGTGCCAGCACCTTTCAGGGGGCTAATGAAAAACTGTTTTTT. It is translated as CASTFQGANEKLFF.

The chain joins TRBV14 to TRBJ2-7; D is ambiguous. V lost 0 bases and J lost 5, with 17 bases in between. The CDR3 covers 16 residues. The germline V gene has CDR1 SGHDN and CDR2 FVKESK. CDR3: CASSQDLGGFEDEQYF. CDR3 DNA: TGTGCCAGCAGCCAAGATCTAGGTGGGTTTGAGGACGAGCAGTACTTC.

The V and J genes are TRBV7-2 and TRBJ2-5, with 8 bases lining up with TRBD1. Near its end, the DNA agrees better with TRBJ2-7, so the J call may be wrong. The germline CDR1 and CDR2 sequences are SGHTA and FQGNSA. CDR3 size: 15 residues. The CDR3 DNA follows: TGTGCCAGCAGCCTGACAGGGGTGAACTCCTACGAGCAGTACTTC. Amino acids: CASSLTGVNSYEQYF.

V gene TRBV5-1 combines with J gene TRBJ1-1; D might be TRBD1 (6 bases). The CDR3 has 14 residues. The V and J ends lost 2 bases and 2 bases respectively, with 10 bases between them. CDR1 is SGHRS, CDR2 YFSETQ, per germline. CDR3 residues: CASSFSGGNTEAFF. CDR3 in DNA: TGCGCCAGCAGCTTCAGTGGGGGCAACACTGAAGCTTTCTTT.

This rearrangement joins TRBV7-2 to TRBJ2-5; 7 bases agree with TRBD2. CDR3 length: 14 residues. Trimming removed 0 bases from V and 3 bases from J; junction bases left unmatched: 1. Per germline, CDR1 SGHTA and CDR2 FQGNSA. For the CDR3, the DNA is TGTGCCAGCAGCTTAGCAGCGGGGAAAGAGACCCAGTACTTC. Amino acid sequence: CASSLAAGKETQYF.

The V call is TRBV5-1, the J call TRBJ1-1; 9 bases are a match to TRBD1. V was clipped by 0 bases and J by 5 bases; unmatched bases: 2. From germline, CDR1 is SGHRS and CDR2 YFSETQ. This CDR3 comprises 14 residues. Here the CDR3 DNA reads TGCGCCAGCAGCTTGGACAGGGGGCGGACTGAAGCTTTCTTT. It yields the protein CASSLDRGRTEAFF.

The CDR3 here is CASSLFAAGGLPYNEQFF. CDR3 DNA sequence: TGTGCCAGCAGCTTATTTGCGGCGGGGGGGCTTCCCTACAATGAGCAGTTCTTC. The gene calls are TRBV13 and TRBJ2-1, with 9 positions matching TRBD2. In germline, CDR1 is PRHDT, CDR2 FYEKMQ (reference sequence). This CDR3 has 18 residues. The V and J ends lost 2 bases and 2 bases, in that order; junction bases with no gene match: 10. Full variable domain (remainder filled in from reference TRBV13 and TRBJ2-1): AAGVIQSPRHLIKEKRETATLKCYPIPRHDTVYWYQQGPGQDPQFLISFYEKMQSDKGSIPDRFSAQQFSDYHSELNMSSLELGDSALYFCASSLFAAGGLPYNEQFFGPGTRLTVL.

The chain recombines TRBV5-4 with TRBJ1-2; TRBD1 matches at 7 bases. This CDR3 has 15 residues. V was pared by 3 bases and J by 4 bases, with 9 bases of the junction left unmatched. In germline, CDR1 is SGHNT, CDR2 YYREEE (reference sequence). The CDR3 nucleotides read TGTGCCAGCAGCTCTTCCGGTTCAGGGGGCTATGGCTACACCTTC. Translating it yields CASSSSGSGGYGYTF.

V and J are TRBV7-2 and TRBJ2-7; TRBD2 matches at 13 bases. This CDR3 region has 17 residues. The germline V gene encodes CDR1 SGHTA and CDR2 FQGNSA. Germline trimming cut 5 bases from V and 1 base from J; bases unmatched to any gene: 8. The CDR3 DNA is TGTGCCAGCAGCCCCGCGGCGGGACTAGCGGGGTCCTACGAGCAGTACTTC. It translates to CASSPAAGLAGSYEQYF.

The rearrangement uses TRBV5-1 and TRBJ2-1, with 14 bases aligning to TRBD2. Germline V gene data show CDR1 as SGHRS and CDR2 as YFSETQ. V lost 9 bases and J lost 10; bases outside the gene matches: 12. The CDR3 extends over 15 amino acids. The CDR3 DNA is TGCGCCACCTCCGGGACTAGCGGGGGTGCGGGGGAGCAGTTCTTC. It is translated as CATSGTSGGAGEQFF.

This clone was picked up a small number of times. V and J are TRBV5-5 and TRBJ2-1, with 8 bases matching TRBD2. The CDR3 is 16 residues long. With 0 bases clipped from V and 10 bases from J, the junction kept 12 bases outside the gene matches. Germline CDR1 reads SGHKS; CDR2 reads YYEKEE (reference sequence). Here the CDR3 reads CASSLGVTSAPGEQFF. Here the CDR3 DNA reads TGTGCCAGCAGCTTGGGGGTGACTAGCGCTCCGGGGGAGCAGTTCTTC.

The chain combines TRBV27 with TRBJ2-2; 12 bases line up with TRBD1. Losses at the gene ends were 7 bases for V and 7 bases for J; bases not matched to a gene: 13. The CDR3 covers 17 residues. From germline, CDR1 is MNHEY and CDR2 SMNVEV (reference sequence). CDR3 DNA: TGTGCCAGCACCAAAGAGGGGACAGGGGGCTCATTCGGGGAGCTGTTTTTT. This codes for CASTKEGTGGSFGELFF.

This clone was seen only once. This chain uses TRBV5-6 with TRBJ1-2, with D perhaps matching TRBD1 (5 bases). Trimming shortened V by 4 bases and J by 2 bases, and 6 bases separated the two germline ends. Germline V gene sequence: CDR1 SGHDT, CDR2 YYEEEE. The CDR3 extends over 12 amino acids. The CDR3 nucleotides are TGTGCCAGCAGCGACAGCAACTATGGCTACACCTTC. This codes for CASSDSNYGYTF.

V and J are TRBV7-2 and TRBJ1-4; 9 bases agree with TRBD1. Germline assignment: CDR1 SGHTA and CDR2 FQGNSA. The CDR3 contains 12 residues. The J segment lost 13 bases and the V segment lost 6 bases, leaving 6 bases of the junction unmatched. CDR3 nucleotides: TGTGCCAGCAGGCTGGGACAGGGCAGACTGTTTTTT. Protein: CASRLGQGRLFF.